The 9 T cell receptor beta chains reported below all come from one sample, sequenced in a study of blood T cell repertoires in COVID-19. The assay was immunoSEQ multiplex PCR, and TCRdb's table has in-frame clones only and misses some. This sample yields roughly 240,000 clones, of which 70% to 85% are seen a single time; under 2% belongs to the top ten. The sample was peripheral blood. Receptor source: an elderly woman with acute or convalescent COVID-19.

The V call is TRBV18, the J call TRBJ1-4; 12 bases agree with TRBD1. The ends lost 3 bases at V and 7 bases at J; junction bases unmatched: 0. Germline lookup yields CDR1 KGHSH and CDR2 LQKENI. CDR3 length: 14 residues. The CDR3 bases are TGTGCCAGCTCACCGGGACAGGGGGCTGAAAAACTGTTTTTT. As protein: CASSPGQGAEKLFF.

The chain links TRBV5-8 to TRBJ2-2, with 8 bases matching TRBD1. The V segment lost 4 bases and the J segment 1 base; nucleotides outside the gene matches: 9. The germline V gene encodes CDR1 SGHTS and CDR2 YDEGEE. The CDR3 length is 17 residues. For the CDR3, the DNA is TGTGCCAGCAGCCGAGGACAGGGACTTAGGAACACCGGGGAGCTGTTTTTT. Translation: CASSRGQGLRNTGELFF. The whole variable domain, filled in from reference TRBV5-8 and TRBJ2-2, reads EAGVTQSPTHLIKTRGQQATLRCSPISGHTSVYWYQQALGLGLQFLLWYDEGEERNRGNFPPRFSGRQFPNYSSELNVNALELEDSALYLCASSRGQGLRNTGELFFGEGSRLTVL.

The V and J genes are TRBV20-1 and TRBJ1-5, with D possibly TRBD1 on 5 matching bases. The length of the CDR3 is 16 residues. The V gene's germline CDR1 is DFQATT and CDR2 SNEGSKA (reference sequence). Trimming pared 3 bases from V and 0 bases from J, leaving 15 bases between. The CDR3 nucleotides are TGCAGTGCTAGTCCGGGACTCAAATATAGCAATCAGCCCCAGCATTTT. This sequence encodes CSASPGLKYSNQPQHF.

The rearrangement uses TRBV25-1 and TRBJ2-1; TRBD1 agrees at 7 bases. Germline CDR1 is MGHDK and CDR2 is SYGVNS. Losses at the gene ends were 4 bases for V and 9 bases for J; bases not matched to a gene: 12. The length of the CDR3 is 15 residues. The DNA of the CDR3 is TGTGCCAGCAGTGCCCGGGACAGCCCTCGAAGTGAGCAGTTCTTC. This encodes CASSARDSPRSEQFF.

The chain joins TRBV5-4 to TRBJ2-5; 11 nucleotides match TRBD2. Losses at the gene ends were 5 bases for V and 2 bases for J; bases not matched to a gene: 5. CDR1 and CDR2 from the germline V gene are SGHNT and YYREEE (reference sequence). The CDR3 loop spans 15 amino acids. The CDR3 DNA follows: TGTGCCAGCAGTGGAACTAGCGGGGGTCAAGAGACCCAGTACTTC. Its protein is CASSGTSGGQETQYF.

The V and J genes are TRBV5-5 and TRBJ2-7; the match to TRBD1 covers 9 bases. V lost 4 bases, J lost 6 bases, and 8 bases stayed unmatched. Germline loops: CDR1 SGHKS, CDR2 YYEKEE (reference sequence). This CDR3 contains 14 residues. The CDR3 DNA sequence: TGTGCCAGCAGCATTAGACAGGGGGTCGGCGAGCAGTACTTC. It encodes CASSIRQGVGEQYF.

The chain joins TRBV3-1 (or the pseudogene TRBV3-2) to TRBJ2-1; D gene ambiguous. The ends were cut back, 1 base at V and 6 bases at J, with 4 bases in the middle. Germline V gene data show CDR1 as LGHDT and CDR2 as YNNKEL (reference sequence). The CDR3 consists of 12 residues. CDR3 sequence: CASSQGGNEQFF. The CDR3 region has the DNA TGTGCCAGCAGCCAAGGCGGCAATGAGCAGTTCTTC.

The chain combines TRBV5-6 with TRBJ1-2; maybe TRBD1 (5 bases). Germline V lookup: CDR1 SGHDT, CDR2 YYEEEE. Trimming removed 2 bases at V and 5 bases at J, with 13 bases between. This CDR3 has 14 residues. The CDR3 DNA follows: TGTGCCAGCAGCTTAGGAGGGGCCGGGTATGGCTACACCTTC. It specifies CASSLGGAGYGYTF. Full variable domain (remainder filled in from reference TRBV5-6 and TRBJ1-2): DAGVTQSPTHLIKTRGQQVTLRCSPKSGHDTVSWYQQALGQGPQFIFQYYEEEERQRGNFPDRFSGHQFPNYSSELNVNALLLGDSALYLCASSLGGAGYGYTFGSGTRLTVV.

The rearrangement joins TRBV7-2 to TRBJ2-7; D is perhaps TRBD2 (5 bases). CDR3 size: 13 residues. Germline V gene lookup returns CDR1 SGHTA and CDR2 FQGNSA. The V and J ends lost 2 bases and 1 base respectively, with 6 bases between them. In nucleotides, the CDR3 is TGTGCCAGCAGCTTACGGACTTCCTACGAGCAGTACTTC. Protein sequence: CASSLRTSYEQYF.